The clone carrying this T cell receptor beta chain appeared a single time. The antigen remains unidentified. The data derive from a study of cytomegalovirus exposure and HLA in healthy donors. Study-level results: Most TCR sequences were seen very rarely across donors, but some public TCRs occurred in many. A further, later analysis showed that HLA-associated TCR beta chains (compared with equally common others) were more clonally expanded.

60 Vbeta and 13 Jbeta primers were used in PCR. Sequencing used immunoSEQ multiplex PCR; TCRdb keeps in-frame clones, though not all of them. The table records over 80,000 clones, about 70% of them present only once. Sequencing used PBMCs. This TCR was sampled from a woman between 65 and 79 years old in good health and CMV-seropositive.

The chain's CDR3 is CASRGQAGANVLTF. DNA of the CDR3: TGTGCCAGTAGGGGACAGGCTGGGGCCAACGTCCTGACTTTC. V gene TRBV19 combines with J gene TRBJ2-6, with TRBD1 matching over 8 bases. There are 14 residues in the CDR3. Germline V lookup: CDR1 LNHDA, CDR2 SQIVND (reference sequence). J gave up 2 bases and V 6 bases, and 0 bases lay outside the gene matches. The full variable domain, in which reference TRBV19 and TRBJ2-6 provide the parts outside the CDR3, is DGGITQSPKYLFRKEGQNVTLSCEQNLNHDAMYWYRQDPGQGLRLIYYSQIVNDFQKGDIAEGYSVSREKKESFPLTVTSAQKNPTAFYLCASRGQAGANVLTFGAGSRLTVL.